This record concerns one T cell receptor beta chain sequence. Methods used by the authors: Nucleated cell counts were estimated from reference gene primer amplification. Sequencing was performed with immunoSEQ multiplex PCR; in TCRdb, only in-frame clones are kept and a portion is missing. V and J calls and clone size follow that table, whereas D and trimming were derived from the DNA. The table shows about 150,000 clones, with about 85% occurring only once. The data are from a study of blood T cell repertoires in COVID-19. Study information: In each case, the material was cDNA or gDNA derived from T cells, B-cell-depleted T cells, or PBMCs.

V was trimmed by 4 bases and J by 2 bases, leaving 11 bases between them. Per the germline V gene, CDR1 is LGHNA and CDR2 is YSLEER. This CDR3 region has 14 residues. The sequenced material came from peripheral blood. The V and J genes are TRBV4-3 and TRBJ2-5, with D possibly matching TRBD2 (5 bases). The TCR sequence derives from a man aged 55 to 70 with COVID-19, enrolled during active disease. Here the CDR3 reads CASSRGLIQETQYF. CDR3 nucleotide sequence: TGCGCCAGCAGCCGTGGACTGATACAAGAGACCCAGTACTTC.